This passage covers 21 T cell receptor beta chains from one sample sequenced in a study of radiotherapy plus CTLA-4 blockade in lung cancer. TCRdb's table, derived via immunoSEQ multiplex PCR, lists solely in-frame clones and lacks some. The data contain about 49,000 clones, 88% of them singletons. Sequenced here: peripheral blood, sampled from a patient treated with radiotherapy plus ipilimumab. The source of these receptors is a human donor with non-small cell lung cancer whose response to radiotherapy plus ipilimumab could not be evaluated.

V usage is TRBV4-3 and J usage is TRBJ2-5; D is possibly TRBD2 (5 bases). Trimming pared 5 bases from V and 2 bases from J, leaving 18 bases between. Germline CDR1 LGHNA, CDR2 YSLEER. The CDR3 runs 16 residues. CDR3 residues: CASSSEGPSEQETQYF. In nucleotides, the CDR3 is TGCGCCAGCAGCTCAGAGGGCCCATCAGAACAAGAGACCCAGTACTTC.

The chain uses TRBV7-2 and TRBJ2-5; 12 nucleotides line up with TRBD1. Trimming took 1 base from V and 5 from J; bases not matched to a gene: 8. CDR3 length: 17 amino acids. From germline, CDR1 is SGHTA and CDR2 FQGNSA. CDR3 sequence: CASSLVGQGAGRETQYF. Here the CDR3 DNA reads TGTGCCAGCAGCTTAGTGGGACAGGGGGCAGGAAGGGAGACCCAGTACTTC.

The V and J genes are TRBV25-1 and TRBJ2-1, with 7 bases aligning to TRBD2. The CDR3 covers 16 residues. Germline CDR1 reads MGHDK; CDR2 reads SYGVNS. The J segment lost 1 base and the V segment lost 4 bases, leaving 7 bases of the junction unmatched. CDR3 region: CASSGLTSMSYNEQFF. CDR3 sequence (DNA): TGTGCCAGCAGTGGTCTGACTAGCATGTCCTACAATGAGCAGTTCTTC.

The rearrangement links TRBV28 to TRBJ1-4; D is unclear. The CDR3 runs to 17 residues. Germline CDR1 and CDR2: MDHEN and SYDVKM. V lost 5 bases, J lost 11 bases, and 27 bases lay in between. The CDR3 coding sequence is TGTGCCAGCAGTCCCCAGTCGGGTAGGGCCGTAGGAGGGAAACTGTTTTTT. The encoded protein is CASSPQSGRAVGGKLFF.

This chain uses TRBV6-1 with TRBJ2-7; 8 nucleotides agree with TRBD2. Trimming took 4 bases from V and 7 from J; bases not matched to a gene: 6. This CDR3 has 13 amino acids. CDR1 is MNHNS, CDR2 SASEGT, per germline. The CDR3 is CASSVELAEEQYF. In nucleotides, the CDR3 is TGTGCCAGCAGTGTCGAACTAGCGGAAGAGCAGTACTTC.

This clone was detected once. The genes are TRBV5-1 and TRBJ1-1; the match to TRBD1 covers 8 bases. Trimming cost V 4 bases and J 7 bases; bases outside gene matches: 6. The length of the CDR3 is 13 residues. Germline assignment: CDR1 SGHRS and CDR2 YFSETQ. The CDR3 spells CASSGQGQGEAFF. In nucleotides, the CDR3 is TGCGCCAGCAGCGGACAGGGCCAGGGTGAAGCTTTCTTT. The complete variable domain, with remaining parts taken from reference TRBV5-1 and TRBJ1-1, reads KAGVTQTPRYLIKTRGQQVTLSCSPISGHRSVSWYQQTPGQGLQFLFEYFSETQRNKGNFPGRFSGRQFSNSRSEMNVSTLELGDSALYLCASSGQGQGEAFFGQGTRLTVV.

The chain employs TRBV29-1 and TRBJ1-1; no firm D call. V gave up 4 bases and J gave up 0 bases, with 15 bases separating them. Germline-derived CDR1 and CDR2 are SQVTM and ANQGSEA. This CDR3 has 15 amino acids. CDR3 amino acids: CSVAAGTSLNTEAFF. As DNA, the CDR3 is TGCAGCGTTGCTGCAGGTACCTCTCTGAACACTGAAGCTTTCTTT.

The chain is built from TRBV5-4 and TRBJ1-4, with 7 bases identical to TRBD1. The germline V gene has CDR1 SGHNT and CDR2 YYREEE (reference sequence). V dropped 4 bases and J dropped 4; count of bases not matched to a gene: 4. The CDR3 has 14 amino acids. CDR3: CASSKGQSNEKLFF. DNA of the CDR3: TGTGCCAGCAGCAAGGGACAGAGTAATGAAAAACTGTTTTTT.

In its sample, this clone was seen once. This chain links TRBV28 with TRBJ1-2, with 8 bases aligning to TRBD1. The germline V gene encodes CDR1 MDHEN and CDR2 SYDVKM. The V and J ends lost 4 bases and 8 bases, in that order; junction bases with no gene match: 9. The CDR3 totals 14 residues. The CDR3 spells CASSSGQGGGGYTF. CDR3 sequence (DNA): TGTGCCAGCAGTTCAGGACAGGGAGGTGGGGGCTACACCTTC.

The V gene is TRBV7-8, the J gene TRBJ2-2; 7 bases are shared with TRBD2. This CDR3 comprises 15 residues. Trimming took 1 base from V and 6 from J; bases not matched to a gene: 5. Germline CDR1 and CDR2: SGHVS and FQNEAQ. Here the CDR3 reads CASSLGRAGAGELFF. The CDR3 DNA reads as TGTGCCAGCAGCTTAGGCCGGGCGGGGGCCGGGGAGCTGTTTTTT.

The chain recombines TRBV19 with TRBJ2-6, with a tentative D call TRBD1 (6 bases). V was pared by 6 bases and J by 0 bases, with 12 bases between. Per germline, CDR1 LNHDA and CDR2 SQIVND (reference sequence). The CDR3 has 16 residues. CDR3 in DNA: TGTGCCAGTAGAAGGACAGTTTCCTCTGGGGCCAACGTCCTGACTTTC. It encodes CASRRTVSSGANVLTF.

The genes are TRBV5-4 and TRBJ2-7; 9 bases agree with TRBD2. Germline assignment: CDR1 SGHNT and CDR2 YYREEE (reference sequence). V was clipped by 5 bases and J by 4 bases; unmatched bases: 7. The CDR3 covers 14 residues. CDR3 amino acids: CASRLAGNNYEQYF. CDR3 sequence (DNA): TGTGCCAGCAGGCTAGCGGGGAACAATTACGAGCAGTACTTC.

This clone has just a few counts. This chain uses TRBV11-2 with TRBJ2-2; possible D gene TRBD1, 6 bases. The V end was cut by 5 bases, the J end by 6 bases, with 10 bases between. Germline assignment: CDR1 SGHAT and CDR2 FQNNGV. This CDR3 has 13 amino acids. The CDR3 loop is CASSEQGSGELFF. The CDR3 nucleotides are TGTGCCAGCAGCGAACAGGGTTCCGGGGAGCTGTTTTTT.

The chain is built from TRBV9 and TRBJ2-4; 9 bases are shared with TRBD1. The V gene's germline CDR1 is SGDLS and CDR2 YYNGEE. Unmatched junction bases numbered 8, after V lost 3 bases and J lost 4 bases. This CDR3 spans 16 amino acids. CDR3 in DNA: TGTGCCAGCAGCGGAGGGTCGGACAGGGGAAAAAACATTCAGTACTTC. This gives the protein CASSGGSDRGKNIQYF.

The genes are TRBV5-4 and TRBJ1-2; D may be TRBD1 (6 bases). CDR3 size: 14 residues. Per germline, CDR1 SGHNT and CDR2 YYREEE (reference sequence). Trimming removed 4 bases from V and 5 bases from J, with 15 bases in between. In nucleotides, the CDR3 is TGTGCCAGCAGCCCCAGGGGCCCTCCTTATGGCTACACCTTC. It is translated as CASSPRGPPYGYTF.

The gene calls are TRBV14 and TRBJ2-5; tentative D call: TRBD1 (6 bases). V dropped 1 base and J dropped 5 bases, with 14 bases sitting between them. The CDR3 is made up of 15 amino acids. Germline V gene sequence: CDR1 SGHDN, CDR2 FVKESK. The CDR3: CASSQGRQAWETQYF. The CDR3 bases are TGTGCCAGCAGCCAAGGGAGACAGGCGTGGGAGACCCAGTACTTC.

The chain has TRBV29-1 and TRBJ2-3; 7 bases map to TRBD2. Germline values: CDR1 SQVTM, CDR2 ANQGSEA. Trimming took 4 bases from V and 4 from J; bases not matched to a gene: 8. The CDR3 runs 14 residues. CDR3 region: CSVVGGSGADTQYF. The CDR3 DNA is TGCAGCGTTGTGGGCGGGAGTGGTGCAGATACGCAGTATTTT.

This clone was observed a few times. The chain has TRBV5-6 and TRBJ1-3; D is unclear. CDR1 and CDR2 from the germline V gene are SGHDT and YYEEEE. This CDR3 contains 16 residues. V was cut by 1 base and J by 0 bases, with 11 bases left in between. The CDR3 spells CASSLRRSSSGNTIYF. The CDR3 nucleotides are TGTGCCAGCAGCTTGCGCAGGTCGAGCTCTGGAAACACCATATATTTT.

V gene TRBV6-1 combines with J gene TRBJ2-1, with 7 bases matching TRBD1. Trimming removed 6 bases from V and 9 bases from J; junction bases left unmatched: 8. Per the germline V gene, CDR1 is MNHNS and CDR2 is SASEGT. This CDR3 spans 13 amino acids. CDR3: CASRVGTDTEQFF. The CDR3 region has the DNA TGTGCCAGCAGGGTCGGGACAGATACTGAGCAGTTCTTC.

V usage is TRBV27 and J usage is TRBJ2-7; the D gene is possibly TRBD1 (6 bases). The CDR3 covers 16 residues. Germline lookup yields CDR1 MNHEY and CDR2 SMNVEV (reference sequence). V was pared by 5 bases and J by 7 bases, with 24 bases between. Written as DNA, the CDR3 is TGTGCCAGCAGTCTTACGTCGACAGGAGGATTGAAGGAGCAGTACTTC. It encodes CASSLTSTGGLKEQYF.

V and J are TRBV5-1 and TRBJ2-1; 9 bases agree with TRBD2. The J segment lost 4 bases and the V segment lost 0 bases, leaving 5 bases of the junction unmatched. Germline CDR1 and CDR2: SGHRS and YFSETQ. The CDR3 extends over 16 amino acids. CDR3 sequence (DNA): TGCGCCAGCAGCTTGGTCGAACTAGCGGGTTACAATGAGCAGTTCTTC. Protein product: CASSLVELAGYNEQFF.